Listed below are T cell receptor beta chains from one sample, sequenced in a study of radiation and T cells in renal cell carcinoma. Some clones are missing from TCRdb's copy, which holds only in-frame ones; the method was immunoSEQ multiplex PCR. The data show some 150,000 clones, with around four fifths seen just once and under 25% held by the top ten. Sequencing used blood, obtained from a patient whose treatment included radiotherapy and nephrectomy. These receptors were obtained from a woman in her 50s with renal cell carcinoma. Both conserved end residues are part of each CDR3. D genes are given only for firm matches. Clone size is given for some rows only: seen once, a few or many times, or a class if the clone is expanded.

CDR3aa	CDR3nt	v_gene	d_gene	abundance	j_gene
CASSPFLKSDEQYF	TGTGCCAGCTCACCATTTTTAAAGAGCGACGAGCAGTACTTC	TRBV18	-	-	TRBJ2-7
CASSLVYRRESSYEQYF	TGTGCCAGCAGCTTGGTCTACCGGCGGGAGAGCTCCTACGAGCAGTACTTC	TRBV5-6	TRBD2	-	TRBJ2-7
CASSYSEATNEKLFF	TGTGCCAGCAGTTACTCTGAAGCAACTAATGAAAAACTGTTTTTT	TRBV6-6	-	-	TRBJ1-4
CASSQSLGADTQYF	TGTGCCAGCAGCCAATCTCTGGGAGCAGATACGCAGTATTTT	TRBV14	-	-	TRBJ2-3
CASSLVGQGITTLHF	TGTGCCAGCAGCTTGGTAGGTCAGGGAATTACAACCCTCCACTTT	TRBV5-4	-	-	TRBJ1-6
CASSYGQGGGNTIYF	TGCGCCAGCAGCTACGGACAGGGGGGAGGAAACACCATATATTTT	TRBV5-1	TRBD1	-	TRBJ1-3
CASSEAWGFDLYNEQFF	TGTGCCAGCAGTGAAGCTTGGGGCTTCGACTTGTACAATGAGCAGTTCTTC	TRBV6-1	-	-	TRBJ2-1
CASSLAGVGNTIYF	TGTGCCAGCAGCTTGGCGGGGGTCGGAAACACCATATATTTT	TRBV5-6	-	-	TRBJ1-3
CARSMRAHSGSTYEQYF	TGTGCCAGGTCCATGAGGGCTCATAGCGGGAGCACCTACGAGCAGTACTTC	TRBV2	TRBD2	-	TRBJ2-7
CASCPDRGYEQYF	TGTGCCAGCTGCCCGGACAGGGGCTACGAGCAGTACTTC	TRBV2	TRBD1	-	TRBJ2-7
CASSNPRTQETQYF	TGTGCCAGCAGCAACCCTAGGACCCAAGAGACCCAGTACTTC	TRBV9	-	once	TRBJ2-5
CASRTGEYGYTF	TGTGCCAGTAGGACAGGGGAATATGGCTACACCTTC	TRBV19	TRBD1	-	TRBJ1-2
CASSSNGAEDTQYF	TGTGCCAGCAGCTCAAATGGGGCAGAAGATACGCAGTATTTT	TRBV7-2	-	-	TRBJ2-3
CASSVLNGAYNEQFF	TGTGCCAGCAGCGTACTCAACGGGGCCTACAATGAGCAGTTCTTC	TRBV6-4	-	-	TRBJ2-1
CASSLYGSYEQYF	TGCGCCAGCAGCTTGTATGGGAGCTACGAGCAGTACTTC	TRBV5-1	-	-	TRBJ2-7
CASSEPRDRGPYEQYF	TGTGCCAGCAGTGAACCCAGGGACAGGGGGCCCTACGAGCAGTACTTC	TRBV25-1	TRBD1	-	TRBJ2-7
CASSLTPRQGSSYEQYF	TGCGCCAGCAGCTTGACCCCGCGACAGGGCAGCTCCTACGAGCAGTACTTC	TRBV5-1	TRBD1	-	TRBJ2-7
CATSRESAVPGEQFF	TGTGCCACCAGCAGAGAGTCCGCAGTTCCCGGTGAGCAGTTCTTC	TRBV15	-	-	TRBJ2-1
CAPLGGDGYTF	TGTGCCCCCTTGGGGGGGGATGGCTACACCTTC	TRBV6-5	-	once	TRBJ1-2
CASSHLSHGSSYEQYF	TGTGCCAGCAGCCACCTTTCCCACGGCTCGTCCTACGAGCAGTACTTC	TRBV4-2	-	-	TRBJ2-7
CASSQGQGAYEQYF	TGTGCCAGCAGCCAAGGACAGGGAGCCTACGAGCAGTACTTC	TRBV9	TRBD1	-	TRBJ2-7
CASSSEGRSGNTIYF	TGTGCCAGCAGCTCGGAGGGCCGCTCTGGAAACACCATATATTTT	TRBV7-2	-	-	TRBJ1-3
CASNHPGAQHF	TGTGCCAGCAATCACCCCGGGGCCCAGCATTTT	TRBV28	-	-	TRBJ1-5
CASGGPSNTEAFF	TGTGCCAGCGGGGGACCGTCGAACACTGAAGCTTTCTTT	TRBV28	-	-	TRBJ1-1
CASSLVNQNTPSEKLFF	TGTGCCAGCAGCTTAGTGAACCAGAATACCCCCTCGGAAAAACTGTTTTTT	TRBV7-9	-	once	TRBJ1-4
CASSSRQGVSEKLFF	TGTGCCAGCAGCTCCCGACAGGGGGTCAGTGAAAAACTGTTTTTT	TRBV28	TRBD1	-	TRBJ1-4
CARSPAGSNTGELFF	TGTGCCAGAAGCCCCGCGGGATCGAACACCGGGGAGCTGTTTTTT	TRBV5-3	-	-	TRBJ2-2
CASSVPQGSGTQYF	TGTGCCAGCAGTGTCCCTCAGGGCTCGGGGACCCAGTACTTC	TRBV6-1	-	once	TRBJ2-5
CASSTGPSDPDTQYF	TGCGCCAGCAGCACCGGGCCCTCGGACCCAGATACGCAGTATTTT	TRBV5-1	-	-	TRBJ2-3
CASSYRTGTNYGYTF	TGTGCCAGCAGTTACAGGACAGGGACTAACTATGGCTACACCTTC	TRBV6-5	TRBD1	-	TRBJ1-2
CASSLVTRYEQYF	TGTGCCAGCAGCTTAGTTACAAGATACGAGCAGTACTTC	TRBV7-8	-	-	TRBJ2-7
CASSSYRQASYNEQFF	TGTGCCAGCAGTAGTTATCGACAGGCGTCCTACAATGAGCAGTTCTTC	TRBV25-1	-	-	TRBJ2-1
CASSQAGTGDYTEAFF	TGCGCCAGCAGCCAGGCCGGTACAGGGGACTACACTGAAGCTTTCTTT	TRBV4-1	TRBD1	-	TRBJ1-1
CASRRQSSYEQYF	TGTGCCAGCCGAAGACAGAGCTCCTACGAGCAGTACTTC	TRBV2	-	-	TRBJ2-7
CASSQDRQGGGYTF	TGCGCCAGCAGCCAAGATCGACAGGGAGGTGGCTACACCTTC	TRBV4-3	TRBD1	-	TRBJ1-2
CASSLFDRVGTDTQYF	TGCGCCAGCAGCCTTTTCGACAGGGTCGGCACAGATACGCAGTATTTT	TRBV4-3	TRBD1	-	TRBJ2-3
CASSQDSRYGYTF	TGCGCCAGCAGCCAAGATAGCAGATATGGCTACACCTTC	TRBV4-3	-	-	TRBJ1-2
CASSPRGFNQPQHF	TGTGCCAGCAGCCCTCGGGGTTTCAATCAGCCCCAGCATTTT	TRBV7-2	-	-	TRBJ1-5
CASSSPGTQETQYF	TGTGCCAGCAGCTCACCCGGGACCCAAGAGACCCAGTACTTC	TRBV7-9	-	once	TRBJ2-5
CASKITDTQYF	TGTGCCAGCAAAATAACAGATACGCAGTATTTT	TRBV6-6	-	few	TRBJ2-3
CASSLGSDQPQHF	TGTGCCAGCAGCTTGGGATCTGATCAGCCCCAGCATTTT	TRBV7-2	-	-	TRBJ1-5
CASSGQGEDNEQFF	TGTGCCAGTAGCGGACAGGGGGAAGACAATGAGCAGTTCTTC	TRBV7-2	TRBD1	-	TRBJ2-1